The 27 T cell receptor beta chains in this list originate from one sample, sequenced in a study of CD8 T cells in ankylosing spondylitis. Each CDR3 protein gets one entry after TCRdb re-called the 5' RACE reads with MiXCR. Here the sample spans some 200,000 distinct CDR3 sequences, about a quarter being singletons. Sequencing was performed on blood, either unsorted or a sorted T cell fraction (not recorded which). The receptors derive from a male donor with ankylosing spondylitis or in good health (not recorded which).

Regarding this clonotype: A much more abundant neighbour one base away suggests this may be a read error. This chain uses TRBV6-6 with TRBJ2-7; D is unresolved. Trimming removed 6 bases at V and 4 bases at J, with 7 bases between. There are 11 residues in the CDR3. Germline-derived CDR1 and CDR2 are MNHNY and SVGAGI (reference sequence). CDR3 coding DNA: TGTGCCAGCAGCCCCAGGTACGAGCAGTACTTC. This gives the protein CASSPRYEQYF.

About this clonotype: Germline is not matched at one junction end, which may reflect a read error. In nucleotides, the CDR3 is TGCAGTGCTAGCAGGACTGCCGCCGAGACCCATTACTTC. It translates to CSASRTAAETHYF. V and J are TRBV20-1 and TRBJ2-5; D may be TRBD2 (5 bases). The CDR3 totals 13 residues. In germline, CDR1 is DFQATT, CDR2 SNEGSKA (reference sequence).

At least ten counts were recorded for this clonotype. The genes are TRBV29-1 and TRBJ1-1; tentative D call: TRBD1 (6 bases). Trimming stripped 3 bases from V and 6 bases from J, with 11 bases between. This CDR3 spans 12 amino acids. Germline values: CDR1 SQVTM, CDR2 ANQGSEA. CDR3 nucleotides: TGCAGCGTTGACGAGGGGGTCTCTGAAGCTTTCTTT. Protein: CSVDEGVSEAFF. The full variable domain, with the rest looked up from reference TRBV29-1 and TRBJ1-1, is SAVISQKPSRDICQRGTSLTIQCQVDSQVTMMFWYRQQPGQSLTLIATANQGSEATYESGFVIDKFPISRPNLTFSTLTVSNMSPEDSSIYLCSVDEGVSEAFFGQGTRLTVV.

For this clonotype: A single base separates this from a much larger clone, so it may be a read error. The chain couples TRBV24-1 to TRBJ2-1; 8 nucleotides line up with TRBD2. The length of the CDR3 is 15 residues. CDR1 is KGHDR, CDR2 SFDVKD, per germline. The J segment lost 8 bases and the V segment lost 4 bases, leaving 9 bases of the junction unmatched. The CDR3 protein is CATSDREGGDDEQFF. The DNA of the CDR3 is TGTGCCACCAGTGACCGGGAGGGCGGAGACGATGAGCAGTTCTTC.

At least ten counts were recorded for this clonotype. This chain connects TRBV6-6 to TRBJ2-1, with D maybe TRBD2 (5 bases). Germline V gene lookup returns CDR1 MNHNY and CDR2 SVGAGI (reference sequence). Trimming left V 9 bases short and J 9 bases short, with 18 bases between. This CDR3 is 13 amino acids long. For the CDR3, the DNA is TGTGCCAGTCAACTACTAGTGGCTGGTGAGCAGTTCTTC. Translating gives CASQLLVAGEQFF.

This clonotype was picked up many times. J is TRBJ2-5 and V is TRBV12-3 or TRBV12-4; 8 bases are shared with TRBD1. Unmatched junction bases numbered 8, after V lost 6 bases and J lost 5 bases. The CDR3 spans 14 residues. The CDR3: CASSRGTGGETQYF. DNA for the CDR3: TGTGCCAGCAGCCGAGGAACAGGGGGGGAGACCCAGTACTTC.

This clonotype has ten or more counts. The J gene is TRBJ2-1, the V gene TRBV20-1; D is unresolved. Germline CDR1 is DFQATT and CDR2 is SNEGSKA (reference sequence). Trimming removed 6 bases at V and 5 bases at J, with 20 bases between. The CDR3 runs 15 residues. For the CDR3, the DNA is TGCAGTGCGGAGAAGGCTAGTCAAAAGGACAATGAGCAGTTCTTC. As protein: CSAEKASQKDNEQFF.

CDR3 amino acids: CASRDSLNAFF. Here the CDR3 DNA reads TGTGCCAGCAGGGACAGCTTGAACGCTTTCTTT. V usage is TRBV6-5 and J usage is TRBJ1-1; TRBD1 is a possible D gene (6 bases). V shed 6 bases and J shed 11 bases, with 13 bases lying between them. The CDR3 length is 11 residues. Per germline, CDR1 MNHEY and CDR2 SVGAGI.

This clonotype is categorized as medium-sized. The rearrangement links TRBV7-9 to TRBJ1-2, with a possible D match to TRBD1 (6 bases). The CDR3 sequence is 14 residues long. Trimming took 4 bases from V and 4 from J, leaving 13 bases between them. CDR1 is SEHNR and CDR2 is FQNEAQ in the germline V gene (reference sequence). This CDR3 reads CASSSTWDTYGYTF. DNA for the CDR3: TGTGCCAGCAGCTCGACTTGGGACACCTATGGCTACACCTTC.

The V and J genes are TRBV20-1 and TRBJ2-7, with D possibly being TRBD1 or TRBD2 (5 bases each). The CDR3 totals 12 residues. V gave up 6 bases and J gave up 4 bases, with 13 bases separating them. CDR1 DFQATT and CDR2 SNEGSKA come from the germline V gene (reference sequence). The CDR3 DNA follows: TGCAGTGCCGGGGCCCGGCAGTACGAGCAGTACTTC. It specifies CSAGARQYEQYF.

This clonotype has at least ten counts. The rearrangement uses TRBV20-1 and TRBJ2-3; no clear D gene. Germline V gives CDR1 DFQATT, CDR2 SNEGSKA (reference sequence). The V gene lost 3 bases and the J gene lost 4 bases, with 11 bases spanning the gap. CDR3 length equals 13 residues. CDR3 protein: CSASRTSPDTQYF. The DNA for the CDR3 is TGCAGTGCTAGCCGCACGTCCCCAGATACGCAGTATTTT.

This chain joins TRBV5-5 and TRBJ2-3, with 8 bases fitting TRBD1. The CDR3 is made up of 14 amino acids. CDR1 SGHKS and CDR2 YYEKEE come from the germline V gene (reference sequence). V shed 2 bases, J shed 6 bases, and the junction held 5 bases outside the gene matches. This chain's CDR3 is CASSFRGHSDTQYF. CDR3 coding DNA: TGTGCCAGCAGCTTCAGGGGGCACTCGGATACGCAGTATTTT. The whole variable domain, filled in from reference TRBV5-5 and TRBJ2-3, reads DAGVTQSPTHLIKTRGQQVTLRCSPISGHKSVSWYQQVLGQGPQFIFQYYEKEERGRGNFPDRFSARQFPNYSSELNVNALLLGDSALYLCASSFRGHSDTQYFGPGTRLTVL.

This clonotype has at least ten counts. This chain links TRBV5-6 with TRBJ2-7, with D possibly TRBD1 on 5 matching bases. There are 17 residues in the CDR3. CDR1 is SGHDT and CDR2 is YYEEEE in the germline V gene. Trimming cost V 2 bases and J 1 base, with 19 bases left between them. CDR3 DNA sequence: TGTGCCAGCAGCTTCTTTATTCGGGCAGGGAAGTCCTACGAGCAGTACTTC. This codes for CASSFFIRAGKSYEQYF.

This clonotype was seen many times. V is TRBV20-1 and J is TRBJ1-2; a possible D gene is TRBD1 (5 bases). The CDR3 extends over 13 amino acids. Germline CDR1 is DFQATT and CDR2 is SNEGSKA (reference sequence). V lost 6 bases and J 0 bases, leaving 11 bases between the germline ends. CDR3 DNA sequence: TGCAGTGCCCGGGACCCTGCTAACTATGGCTACACCTTC. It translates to CSARDPANYGYTF.

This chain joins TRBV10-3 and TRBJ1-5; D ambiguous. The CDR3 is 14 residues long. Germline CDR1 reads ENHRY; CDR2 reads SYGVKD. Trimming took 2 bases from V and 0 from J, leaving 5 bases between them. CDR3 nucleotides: TGTGCCATCAGTGAGGGTCATAGCAATCAGCCCCAGCATTTT. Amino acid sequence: CAISEGHSNQPQHF.

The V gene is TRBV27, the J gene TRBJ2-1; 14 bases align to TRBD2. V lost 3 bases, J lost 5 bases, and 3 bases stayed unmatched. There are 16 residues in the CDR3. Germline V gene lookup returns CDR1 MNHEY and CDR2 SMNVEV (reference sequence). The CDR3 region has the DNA TGTGCCAGCAGTTTGACTAGCGGGAGGGCCCACAATGAGCAGTTCTTC. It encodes CASSLTSGRAHNEQFF.

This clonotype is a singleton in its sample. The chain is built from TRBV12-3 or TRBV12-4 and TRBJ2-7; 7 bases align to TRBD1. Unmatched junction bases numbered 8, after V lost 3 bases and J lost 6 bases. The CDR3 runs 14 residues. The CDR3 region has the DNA TGTGCCAGCAGTTTCCGCCAGACAGGGTCCGAGCAGTACTTC. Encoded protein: CASSFRQTGSEQYF.

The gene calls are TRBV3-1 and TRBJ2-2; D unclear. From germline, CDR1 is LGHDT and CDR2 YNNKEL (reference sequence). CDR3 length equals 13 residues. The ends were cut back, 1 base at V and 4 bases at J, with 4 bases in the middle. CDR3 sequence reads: CASSQVVTGELFF. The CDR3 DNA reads TGTGCCAGCAGCCAAGTCGTCACCGGGGAGCTGTTTTTT.

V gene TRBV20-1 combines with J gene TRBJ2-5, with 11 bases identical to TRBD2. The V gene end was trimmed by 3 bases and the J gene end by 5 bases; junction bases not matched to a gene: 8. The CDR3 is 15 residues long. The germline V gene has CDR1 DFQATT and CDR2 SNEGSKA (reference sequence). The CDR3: CSASSTSGMGETQYF. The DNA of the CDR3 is TGCAGTGCTAGCTCGACTAGCGGGATGGGGGAGACCCAGTACTTC.

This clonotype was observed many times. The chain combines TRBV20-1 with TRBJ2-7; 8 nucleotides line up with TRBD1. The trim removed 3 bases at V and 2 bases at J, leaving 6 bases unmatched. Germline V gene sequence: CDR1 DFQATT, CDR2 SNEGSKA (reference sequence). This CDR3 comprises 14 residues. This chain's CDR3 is CSARDREWAYEQYF. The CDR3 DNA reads TGCAGTGCTAGGGACAGGGAGTGGGCCTACGAGCAGTACTTC.

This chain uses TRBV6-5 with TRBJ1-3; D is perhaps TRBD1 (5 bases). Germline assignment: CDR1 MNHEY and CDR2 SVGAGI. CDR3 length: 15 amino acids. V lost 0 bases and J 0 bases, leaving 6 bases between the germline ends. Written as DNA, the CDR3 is TGTGCCAGCAGTTACTCAGGGGACTCTGGAAACACCATATATTTT. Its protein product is CASSYSGDSGNTIYF.

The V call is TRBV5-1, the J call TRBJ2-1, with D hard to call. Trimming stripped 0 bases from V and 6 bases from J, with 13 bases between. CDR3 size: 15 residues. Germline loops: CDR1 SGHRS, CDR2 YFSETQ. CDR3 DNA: TGCGCCAGCAGCTTGGGCAACCTCCAGGCCAATGAGCAGTTCTTC. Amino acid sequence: CASSLGNLQANEQFF.

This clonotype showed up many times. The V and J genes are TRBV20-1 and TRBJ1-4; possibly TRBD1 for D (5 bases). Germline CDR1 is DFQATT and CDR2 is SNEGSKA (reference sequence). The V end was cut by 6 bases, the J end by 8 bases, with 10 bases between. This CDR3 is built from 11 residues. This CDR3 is CSAQGGEKLFF. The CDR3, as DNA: TGCAGTGCGCAGGGAGGGGAAAAACTGTTTTTT.

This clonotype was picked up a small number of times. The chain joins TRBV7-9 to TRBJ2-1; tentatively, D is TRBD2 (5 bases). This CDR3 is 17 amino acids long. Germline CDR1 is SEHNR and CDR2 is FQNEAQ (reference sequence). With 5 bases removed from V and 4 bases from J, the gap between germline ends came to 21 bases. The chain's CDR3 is CASSPPGLGGGYNEQFF. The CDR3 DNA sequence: TGTGCCAGCAGCCCGCCGGGTCTAGGCGGAGGATACAATGAGCAGTTCTTC.

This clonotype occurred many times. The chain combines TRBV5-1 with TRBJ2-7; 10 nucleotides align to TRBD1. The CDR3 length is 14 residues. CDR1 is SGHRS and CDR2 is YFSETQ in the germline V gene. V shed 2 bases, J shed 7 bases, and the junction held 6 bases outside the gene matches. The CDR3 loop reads CASSFPGTGVEQYF. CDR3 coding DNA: TGCGCCAGCAGCTTTCCCGGGACAGGGGTTGAGCAGTACTTC. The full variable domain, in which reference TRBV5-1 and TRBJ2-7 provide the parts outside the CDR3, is KAGVTQTPRYLIKTRGQQVTLSCSPISGHRSVSWYQQTPGQGLQFLFEYFSETQRNKGNFPGRFSGRQFSNSRSEMNVSTLELGDSALYLCASSFPGTGVEQYFGPGTRLTVT.

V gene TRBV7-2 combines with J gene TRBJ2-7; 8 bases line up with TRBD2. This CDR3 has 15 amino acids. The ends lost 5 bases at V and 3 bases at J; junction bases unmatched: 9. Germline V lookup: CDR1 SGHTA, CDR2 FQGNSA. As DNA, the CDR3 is TGTGCCAGCAGCGAGCGAGCGGGAGACGGCTACGAGCAGTACTTC. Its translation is CASSERAGDGYEQYF.

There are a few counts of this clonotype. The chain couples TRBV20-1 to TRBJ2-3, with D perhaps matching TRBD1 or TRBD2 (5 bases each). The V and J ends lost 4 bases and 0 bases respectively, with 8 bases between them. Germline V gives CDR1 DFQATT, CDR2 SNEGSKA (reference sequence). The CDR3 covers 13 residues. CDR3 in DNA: TGCAGTGCTATAGGGACCAGCACAGATACGCAGTATTTT. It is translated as CSAIGTSTDTQYF.